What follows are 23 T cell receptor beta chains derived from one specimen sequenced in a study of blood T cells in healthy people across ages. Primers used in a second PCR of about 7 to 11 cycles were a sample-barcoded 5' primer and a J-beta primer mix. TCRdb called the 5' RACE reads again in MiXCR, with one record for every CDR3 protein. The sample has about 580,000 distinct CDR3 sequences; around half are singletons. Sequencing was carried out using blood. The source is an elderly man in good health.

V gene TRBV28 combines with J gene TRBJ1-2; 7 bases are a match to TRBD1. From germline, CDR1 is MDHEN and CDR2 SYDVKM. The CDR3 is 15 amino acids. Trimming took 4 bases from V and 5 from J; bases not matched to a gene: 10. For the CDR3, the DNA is TGTGCCAGCAGTTCAGGGACAGCCACCGATTATGGCTACACCTTC. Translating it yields CASSSGTATDYGYTF.

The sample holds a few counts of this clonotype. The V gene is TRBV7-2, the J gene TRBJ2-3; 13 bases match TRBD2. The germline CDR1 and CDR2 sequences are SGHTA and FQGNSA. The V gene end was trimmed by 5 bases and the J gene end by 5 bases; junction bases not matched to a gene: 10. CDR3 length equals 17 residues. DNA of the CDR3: TGTGCCAGCAGCGCCACTAGCGGGGGGGCCACGCAAGATACGCAGTATTTT. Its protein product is CASSATSGGATQDTQYF.

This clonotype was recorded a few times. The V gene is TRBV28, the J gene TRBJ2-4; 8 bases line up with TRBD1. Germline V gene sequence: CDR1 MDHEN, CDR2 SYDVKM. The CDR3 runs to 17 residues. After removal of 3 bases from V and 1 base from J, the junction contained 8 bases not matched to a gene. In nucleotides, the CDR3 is TGTGCCAGCAGTTTTCGAACCGACAGGGGTGCCAAAAACATTCAGTACTTC. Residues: CASSFRTDRGAKNIQYF.

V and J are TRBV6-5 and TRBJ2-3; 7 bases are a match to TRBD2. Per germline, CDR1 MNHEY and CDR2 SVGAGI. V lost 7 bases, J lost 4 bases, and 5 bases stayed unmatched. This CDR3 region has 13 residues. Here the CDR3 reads CASTRAGSDTQYF. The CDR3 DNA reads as TGTGCCAGCACACGAGCGGGGTCAGATACGCAGTATTTT.

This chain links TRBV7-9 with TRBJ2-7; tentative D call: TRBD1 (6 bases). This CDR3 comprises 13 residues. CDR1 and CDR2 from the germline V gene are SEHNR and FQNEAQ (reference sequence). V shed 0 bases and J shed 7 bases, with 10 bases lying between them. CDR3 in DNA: TGTGCCAGCAGCTTAGCGGACAGCTTGGAGCAGTACTTC. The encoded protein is CASSLADSLEQYF.

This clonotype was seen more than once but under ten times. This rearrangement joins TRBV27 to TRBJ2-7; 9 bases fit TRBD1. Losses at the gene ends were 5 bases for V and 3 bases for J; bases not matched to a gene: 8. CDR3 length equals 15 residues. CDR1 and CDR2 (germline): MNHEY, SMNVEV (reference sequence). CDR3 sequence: CASSPLRQGGYEQYF. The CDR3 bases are TGTGCCAGCAGTCCTTTGAGACAGGGGGGCTACGAGCAGTACTTC.

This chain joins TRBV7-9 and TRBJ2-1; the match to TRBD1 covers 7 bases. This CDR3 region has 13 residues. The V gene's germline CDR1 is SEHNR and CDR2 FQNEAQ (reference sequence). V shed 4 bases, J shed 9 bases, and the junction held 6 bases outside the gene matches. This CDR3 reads CASSSDPGGEQFF. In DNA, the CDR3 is TGTGCCAGCAGCTCCGATCCAGGGGGTGAGCAGTTCTTC.

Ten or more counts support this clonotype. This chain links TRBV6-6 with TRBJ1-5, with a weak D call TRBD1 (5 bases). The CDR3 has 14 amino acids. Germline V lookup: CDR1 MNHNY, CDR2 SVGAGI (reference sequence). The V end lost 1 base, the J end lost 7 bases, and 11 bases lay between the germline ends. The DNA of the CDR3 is TGTGCCAGCAGTTACTTGCAGGGCCCCCAGCCCCAGCATTTT. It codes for CASSYLQGPQPQHF.

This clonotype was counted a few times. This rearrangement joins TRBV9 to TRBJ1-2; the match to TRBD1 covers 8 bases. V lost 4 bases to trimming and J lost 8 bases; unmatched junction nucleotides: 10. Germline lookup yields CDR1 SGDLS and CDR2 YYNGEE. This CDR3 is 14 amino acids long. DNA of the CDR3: TGTGCCAGCAGCTTTCGCCAGGGGGCAGGGGGCTACACCTTC. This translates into CASSFRQGAGGYTF.

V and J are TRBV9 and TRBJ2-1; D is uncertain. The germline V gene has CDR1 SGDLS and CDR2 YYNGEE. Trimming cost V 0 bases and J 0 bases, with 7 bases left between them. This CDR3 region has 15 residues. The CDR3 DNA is TGTGCCAGCAGCGTAGTGACTGGCTCCTACAATGAGCAGTTCTTC. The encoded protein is CASSVVTGSYNEQFF. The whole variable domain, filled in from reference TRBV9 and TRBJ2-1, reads DSGVTQTPKHLITATGQRVTLRCSPRSGDLSVYWYQQSLDQGLQFLIQYYNGEERAKGNILERFSAQQFPDLHSELNLSSLELGDSALYFCASSVVTGSYNEQFFGPGTRLTVL.

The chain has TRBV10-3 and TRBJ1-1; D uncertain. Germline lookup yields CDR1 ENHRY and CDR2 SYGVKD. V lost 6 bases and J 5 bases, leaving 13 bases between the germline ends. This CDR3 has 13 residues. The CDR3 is CAIRGGGQTEAFF. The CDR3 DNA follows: TGTGCCATCAGGGGAGGAGGGCAAACTGAAGCTTTCTTT.

In DNA form, the CDR3 reads TGTGCCATCAGTGGAGGGACAGGGGGCACAGACGAGCAGTACTTC. Its translation is CAISGGTGGTDEQYF. The rearrangement links TRBV10-3 to TRBJ2-7; TRBD1 matches at 12 bases. J gave up 5 bases and V 4 bases, and 6 bases lay outside the gene matches. CDR3 length: 15 residues. Germline loops: CDR1 ENHRY, CDR2 SYGVKD.

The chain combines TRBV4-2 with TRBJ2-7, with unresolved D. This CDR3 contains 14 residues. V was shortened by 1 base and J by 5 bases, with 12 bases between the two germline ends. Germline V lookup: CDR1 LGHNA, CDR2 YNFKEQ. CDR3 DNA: TGTGCCAGCAGCCAAGTTAGGTCCAATGACGAGCAGTACTTC. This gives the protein CASSQVRSNDEQYF.

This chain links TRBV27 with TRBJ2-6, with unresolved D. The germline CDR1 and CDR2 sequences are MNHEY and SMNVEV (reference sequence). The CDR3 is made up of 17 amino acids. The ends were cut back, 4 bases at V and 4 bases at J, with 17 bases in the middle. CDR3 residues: CASSWARTNSGANVLTF. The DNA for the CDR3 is TGTGCCAGCAGTTGGGCCCGAACAAATTCCGGGGCCAACGTCCTGACTTTC. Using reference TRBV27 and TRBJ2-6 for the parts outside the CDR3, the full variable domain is EAQVTQNPRYLITVTGKKLTVTCSQNMNHEYMSWYRQDPGLGLRQIYYSMNVEVTDKGDVPEGYKVSRKEKRNFPLILESPSPNQTSLYFCASSWARTNSGANVLTFGAGSRLTVL.

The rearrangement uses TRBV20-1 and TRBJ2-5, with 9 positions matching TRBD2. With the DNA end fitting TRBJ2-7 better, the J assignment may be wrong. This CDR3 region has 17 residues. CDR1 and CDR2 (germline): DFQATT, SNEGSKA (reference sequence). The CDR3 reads CSARDLGLAGARYEQYF. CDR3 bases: TGCAGTGCTAGAGATCTGGGATTAGCGGGAGCCCGGTACGAGCAGTACTTC.

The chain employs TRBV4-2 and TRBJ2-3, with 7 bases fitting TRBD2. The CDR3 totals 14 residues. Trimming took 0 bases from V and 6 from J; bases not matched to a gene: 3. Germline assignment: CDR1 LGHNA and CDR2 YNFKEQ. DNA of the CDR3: TGTGCCAGCAGCCAAGAGGCGGGGGTTGATACGCAGTATTTT. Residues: CASSQEAGVDTQYF.

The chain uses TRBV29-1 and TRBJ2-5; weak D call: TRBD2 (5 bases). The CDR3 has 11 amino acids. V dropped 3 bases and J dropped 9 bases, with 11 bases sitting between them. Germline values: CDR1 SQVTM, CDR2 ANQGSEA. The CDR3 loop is CSVERALAQYF. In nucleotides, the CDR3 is TGCAGCGTTGAGCGGGCGCTTGCCCAGTACTTC.

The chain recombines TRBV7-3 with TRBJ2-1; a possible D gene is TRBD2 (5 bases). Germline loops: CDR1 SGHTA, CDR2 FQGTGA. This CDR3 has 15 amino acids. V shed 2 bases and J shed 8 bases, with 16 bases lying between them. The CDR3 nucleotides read TGTGCCAGCAGCTTACTAGCCCCTCGGAGCTATGAGCAGTTCTTC. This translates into CASSLLAPRSYEQFF.

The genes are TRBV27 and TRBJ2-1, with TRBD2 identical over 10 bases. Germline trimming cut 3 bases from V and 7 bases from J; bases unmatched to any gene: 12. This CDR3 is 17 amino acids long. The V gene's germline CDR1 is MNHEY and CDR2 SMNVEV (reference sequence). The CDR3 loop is CASSLPPSGSDGNEQFF. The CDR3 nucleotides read TGTGCCAGCAGTTTGCCACCTAGCGGGAGTGATGGGAATGAGCAGTTCTTC.

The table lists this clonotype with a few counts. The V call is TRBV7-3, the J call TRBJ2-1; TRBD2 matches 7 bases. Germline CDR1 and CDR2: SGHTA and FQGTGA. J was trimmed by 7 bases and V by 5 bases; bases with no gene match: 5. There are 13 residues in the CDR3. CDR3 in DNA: TGTGCCAGCAGCCCTCTTAGCGGGAATGAGCAGTTCTTC. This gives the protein CASSPLSGNEQFF. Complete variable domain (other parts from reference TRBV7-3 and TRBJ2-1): GAGVSQTPSNKVTEKGKYVELRCDPISGHTALYWYRQSLGQGPEFLIYFQGTGAADDSGLPNDRFFAVRPEGSVSTLKIQRTERGDSAVYLCASSPLSGNEQFFGPGTRLTVL.

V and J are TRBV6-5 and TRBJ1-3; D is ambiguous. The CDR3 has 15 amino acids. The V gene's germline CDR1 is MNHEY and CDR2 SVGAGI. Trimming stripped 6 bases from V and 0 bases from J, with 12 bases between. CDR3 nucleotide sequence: TGTGCCAGCAGATCTACGGGCTACTCTGGAAACACCATATATTTT. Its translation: CASRSTGYSGNTIYF.

CDR3 in DNA: TGCAGTGCTAGGGGGGGGGCCGAAAAACTGTTTTTT. This encodes CSARGGAEKLFF. The chain couples TRBV20-1 to TRBJ1-4, with TRBD1 as a possible D gene (6 bases). This CDR3 region has 12 residues. Germline values: CDR1 DFQATT, CDR2 SNEGSKA (reference sequence). The V end lost 3 bases, the J end lost 8 bases, and 10 bases lay between the germline ends.

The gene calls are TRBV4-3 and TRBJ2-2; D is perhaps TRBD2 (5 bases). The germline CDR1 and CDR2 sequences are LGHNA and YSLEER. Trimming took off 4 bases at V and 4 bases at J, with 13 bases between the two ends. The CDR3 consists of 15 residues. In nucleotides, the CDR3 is TGCGCCAGCAGCCTCCCCCCGAGGGCCACCGGGGAGCTGTTTTTT. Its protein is CASSLPPRATGELFF.